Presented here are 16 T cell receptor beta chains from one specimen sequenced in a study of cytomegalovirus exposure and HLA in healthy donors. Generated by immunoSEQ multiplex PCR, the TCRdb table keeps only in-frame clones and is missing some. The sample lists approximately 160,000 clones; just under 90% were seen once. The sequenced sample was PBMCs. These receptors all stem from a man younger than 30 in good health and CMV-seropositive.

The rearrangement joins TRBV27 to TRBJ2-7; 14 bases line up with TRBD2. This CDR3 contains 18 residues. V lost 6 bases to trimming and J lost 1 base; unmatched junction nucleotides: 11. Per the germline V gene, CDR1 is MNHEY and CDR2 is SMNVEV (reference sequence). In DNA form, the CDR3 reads TGTGCCAGCAGCTATAGGGGACTAGCGGGAGAGGGATCCTACGAGCAGTACTTC. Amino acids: CASSYRGLAGEGSYEQYF.

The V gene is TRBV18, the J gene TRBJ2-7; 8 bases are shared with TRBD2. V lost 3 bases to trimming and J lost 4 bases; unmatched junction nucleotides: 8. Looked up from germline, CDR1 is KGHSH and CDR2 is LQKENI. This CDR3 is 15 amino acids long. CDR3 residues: CASSPTIAGYYEQYF. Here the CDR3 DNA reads TGTGCCAGCTCACCGACGATAGCGGGATATTACGAGCAGTACTTC.

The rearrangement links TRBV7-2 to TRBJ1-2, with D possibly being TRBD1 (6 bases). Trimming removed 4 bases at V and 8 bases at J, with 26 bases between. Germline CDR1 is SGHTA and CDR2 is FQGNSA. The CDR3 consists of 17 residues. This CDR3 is CASSSPSKGGRLKGYTF. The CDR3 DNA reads TGTGCCAGCAGCTCGCCGTCCAAGGGGGGGAGGTTGAAAGGCTACACCTTC. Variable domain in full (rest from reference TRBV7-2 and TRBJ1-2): GAGVSQSPSNKVTEKGKDVELRCDPISGHTALYWYRQSLGQGLEFLIYFQGNSAPDKSGLPSDRFSAERTGGSVSTLTIQRTQQEDSAVYLCASSSPSKGGRLKGYTFGSGTRLTVV.

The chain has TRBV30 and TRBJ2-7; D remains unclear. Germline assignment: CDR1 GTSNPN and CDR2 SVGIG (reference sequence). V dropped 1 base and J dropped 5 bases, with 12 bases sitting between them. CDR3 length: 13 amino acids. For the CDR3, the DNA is TGTGCCTGGAGTGACGGTCTACCCGACGAGCAGTACTTC. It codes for CAWSDGLPDEQYF.

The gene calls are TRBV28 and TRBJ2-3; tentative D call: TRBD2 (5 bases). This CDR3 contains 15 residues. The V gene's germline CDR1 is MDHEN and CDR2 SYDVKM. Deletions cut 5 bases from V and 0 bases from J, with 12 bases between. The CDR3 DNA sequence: TGTGCCAGCAGTCCCCCGGGGATTAGCACAGATACGCAGTATTTT. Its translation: CASSPPGISTDTQYF. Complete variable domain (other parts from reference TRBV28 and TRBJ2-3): DVKVTQSSRYLVKRTGEKVFLECVQDMDHENMFWYRQDPGLGLRLIYFSYDVKMKEKGDIPEGYSVSREKKERFSLILESASTNQTSMYLCASSPPGISTDTQYFGPGTRLTVL.

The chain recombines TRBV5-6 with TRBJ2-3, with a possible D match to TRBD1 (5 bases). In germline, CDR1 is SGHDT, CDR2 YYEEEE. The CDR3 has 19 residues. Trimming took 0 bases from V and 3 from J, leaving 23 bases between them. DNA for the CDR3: TGTGCCAGCAGCTTGGGGGCAGTAAAGCTCAGGGATAGAACAGATACGCAGTATTTT. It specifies CASSLGAVKLRDRTDTQYF.

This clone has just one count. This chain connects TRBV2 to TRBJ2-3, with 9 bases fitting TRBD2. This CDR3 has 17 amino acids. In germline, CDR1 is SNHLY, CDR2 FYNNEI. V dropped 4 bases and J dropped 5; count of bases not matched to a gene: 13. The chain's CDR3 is CASSGMGALAGRDTQYF. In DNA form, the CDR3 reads TGTGCCAGCAGTGGGATGGGGGCCCTAGCGGGAAGAGATACGCAGTATTTT.

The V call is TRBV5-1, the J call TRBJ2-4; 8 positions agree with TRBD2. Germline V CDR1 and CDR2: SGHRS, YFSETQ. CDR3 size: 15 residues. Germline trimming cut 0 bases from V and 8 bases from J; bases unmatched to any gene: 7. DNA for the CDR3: TGCGCCAGCAGCTTGGGAAGCGGGAGTGGGGACATTCAGTACTTC. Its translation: CASSLGSGSGDIQYF.

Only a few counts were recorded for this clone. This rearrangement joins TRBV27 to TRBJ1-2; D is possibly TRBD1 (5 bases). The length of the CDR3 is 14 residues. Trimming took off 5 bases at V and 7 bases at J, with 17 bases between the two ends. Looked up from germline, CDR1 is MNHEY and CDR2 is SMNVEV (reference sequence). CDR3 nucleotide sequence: TGTGCCAGCAGTAACGGGCCCGCCGGGGGTGGCTACACCTTC. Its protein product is CASSNGPAGGGYTF.

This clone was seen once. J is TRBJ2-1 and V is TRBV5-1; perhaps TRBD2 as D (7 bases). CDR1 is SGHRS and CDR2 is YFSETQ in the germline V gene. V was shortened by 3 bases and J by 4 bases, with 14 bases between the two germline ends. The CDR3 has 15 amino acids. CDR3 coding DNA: TGCGCCAGCAGCTGGGGAGGGGGGCTATACAATGAGCAGTTCTTC. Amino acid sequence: CASSWGGGLYNEQFF.

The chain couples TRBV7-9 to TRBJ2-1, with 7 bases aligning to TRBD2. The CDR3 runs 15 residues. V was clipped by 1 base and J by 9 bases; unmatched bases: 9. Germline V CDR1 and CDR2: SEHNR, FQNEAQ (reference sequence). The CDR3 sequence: CASSLVLGGSAEQFF. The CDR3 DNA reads TGTGCCAGCAGCTTAGTTCTTGGCGGGAGTGCTGAGCAGTTCTTC.

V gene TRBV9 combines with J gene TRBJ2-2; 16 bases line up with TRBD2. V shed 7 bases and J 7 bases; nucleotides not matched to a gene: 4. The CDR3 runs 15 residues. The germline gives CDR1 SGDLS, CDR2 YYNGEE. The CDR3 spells CASGTSGRANGELFF. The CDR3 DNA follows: TGTGCCAGCGGGACTAGCGGGAGGGCCAACGGGGAGCTGTTTTTT.

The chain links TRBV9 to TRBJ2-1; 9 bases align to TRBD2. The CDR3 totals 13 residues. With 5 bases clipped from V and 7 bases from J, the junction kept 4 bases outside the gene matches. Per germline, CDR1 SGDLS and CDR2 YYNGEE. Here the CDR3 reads CASSAGGTNEQFF. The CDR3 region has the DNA TGTGCCAGCAGTGCGGGAGGGACGAATGAGCAGTTCTTC.

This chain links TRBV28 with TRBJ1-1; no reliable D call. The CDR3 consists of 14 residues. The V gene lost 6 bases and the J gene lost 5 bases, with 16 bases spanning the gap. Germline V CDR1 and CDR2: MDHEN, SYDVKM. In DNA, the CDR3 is TGTGCCAGCAGCATTCCAGAGGTAAATACTGAAGCTTTCTTT. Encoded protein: CASSIPEVNTEAFF.

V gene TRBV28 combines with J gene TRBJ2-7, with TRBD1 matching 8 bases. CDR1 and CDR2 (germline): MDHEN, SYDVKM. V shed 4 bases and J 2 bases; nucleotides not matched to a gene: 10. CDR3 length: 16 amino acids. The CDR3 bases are TGTGCCAGCAGTTCCCCATCCCGGACAGGGACCTACGAGCAGTACTTC. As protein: CASSSPSRTGTYEQYF.

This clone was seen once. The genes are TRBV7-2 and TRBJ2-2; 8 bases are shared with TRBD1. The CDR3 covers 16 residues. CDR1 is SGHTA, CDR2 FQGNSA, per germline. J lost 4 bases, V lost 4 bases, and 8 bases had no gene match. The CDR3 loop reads CASSSDGTGLTGELFF. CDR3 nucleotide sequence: TGTGCCAGCAGCTCCGACGGGACAGGACTCACCGGGGAGCTGTTTTTT.